The T cell receptor (beta chain) under discussion was sequenced for a study of CD4 T cells in relation to SARS-CoV-2 and coronaviruses. Study summary: After 10 days of antigen culture, PBMC TCR beta CDR3s were sequenced.

The CDR3 is 16 amino acids. V dropped 2 bases and J dropped 4 bases, with 18 bases sitting between them. Germline loops: CDR1 SGHVS, CDR2 FQNEAQ. The unexposed donors gave CD4+ T cells in about 2011-2018, prior to COVID-19. After more than eight days of culture, CD4+ T cells were isolated. Produced via immunoSEQ multiplex PCR; TCRdb's table is partial and in-frame only. The profile shows some 20,000 clones, more than 75% of them singletons. Worth noting for this clone: Its antigen is unidentified.

The sample taken for sequencing was CD4+ T cells from PBMCs, cultured in vitro. The V and J genes are TRBV7-8 and TRBJ2-7, with D uncertain. The TCR sequence derives from a human donor in good health. DNA for the CDR3: TGTGCCAGCAGCTTAACCGTGGGCCCAGCCGGATACGAGCAGTACTTC. Protein sequence: CASSLTVGPAGYEQYF.